The T cell receptor beta chain described here comes from a study of CD8 T cells in Susac syndrome. Worth noting for this clonotype: The antigen is undetermined.

Notes on the study in general: Regarding the TCR sequencing and HLA analysis, the study admitted that a relatively small number of individuals were involved.

A quantity of roughly 0.5 to 1 ug RNA underwent reverse transcription using random hexamers. An immunoSEQ multiplex PCR generated amplified TCR beta CDR3 products spanning 54 Vbeta and 13 Jbeta. Each CDR3 protein is one row after TCRdb ran MiXCR on the immunoSEQ multiplex PCR reads. This table has roughly 170,000 distinct CDR3 sequences, roughly 92% appearing once. Germline V gives CDR1 SGHDT, CDR2 YYEEEE. This CDR3 is 16 amino acids long. The V gene end was trimmed by 5 bases and the J gene end by 0 bases; junction bases not matched to a gene: 5. The sequenced material came from CD4+ T cells from PBMCs. The chain uses TRBV5-6 and TRBJ2-1; 10 bases are a match to TRBD1. The receptor comes from a human donor with multiple sclerosis. The CDR3 DNA is TGTGCCAGCAGAGACAGGGGGCCTTTCTCCTACAATGAGCAGTTCTTC. Protein product: CASRDRGPFSYNEQFF.